This TCR beta chain appears in the sequencing data of a study of control samples from healthy donors and cancer patients. Germline CDR1 LGHDT, CDR2 YNNKEL (reference sequence). With V trimmed by 10 bases and J by 6 bases, 8 bases remained unmatched. The CDR3 covers 12 residues. Sequencing was performed with immunoSEQ multiplex PCR; in TCRdb, only in-frame clones are kept and a portion is missing. The data contain around 200,000 clones, about 93% of them singletons. This clonotype was obtained from a man aged 45 to 65 in good health. This chain links TRBV3-1 (or the pseudogene TRBV3-2) with TRBJ1-2; 7 bases agree with TRBD1. Specimen: blood. CDR3 amino acids: CATWGGGDGYTF. In DNA form, the CDR3 reads TGTGCCACCTGGGGAGGGGGCGATGGCTACACCTTC.